The 8 T cell receptor beta chains below all came from one sample that was sequenced in a study of T cell changes during pregnancy in multiple sclerosis. TCRdb's table, derived via immunoSEQ multiplex PCR, lists solely in-frame clones and lacks some. The repertoire holds roughly 39,000 clones, with around nine tenths as singletons. The material was CD4+ T cells from peripheral blood mononuclear cells, obtained in the first trimester of pregnancy. The receptors derive from a female donor in good health, enrolled as a control in a pregnancy study.

By its share, this clone is medium-sized. This chain uses TRBV19 with TRBJ1-2, with D maybe TRBD1 (6 bases). Trimming removed 9 bases from V and 7 bases from J, with 15 bases in between. Germline V gene sequence: CDR1 LNHDA, CDR2 SQIVND (reference sequence). This CDR3 contains 12 residues. The CDR3 nucleotides are TGTGCCAGCTTTAGTGGGGGCGGTGGCTACACCTTC. It codes for CASFSGGGGYTF.

The chain combines TRBV15 with TRBJ2-3; 9 positions match TRBD1. The germline V gene has CDR1 LNHNV and CDR2 YYDKDF (reference sequence). The CDR3 extends over 15 amino acids. The trim removed 5 bases at V and 0 bases at J, leaving 3 bases unmatched. CDR3 sequence (DNA): TGTGCCACCAGCCCCGGGACAGGGAGCACAGATACGCAGTATTTT. Encoded protein: CATSPGTGSTDTQYF.

This clone has only one observation. J is TRBJ2-2 and V is TRBV14; maybe TRBD1 (5 bases). V shed 11 bases and J shed 4 bases, with 17 bases lying between them. This CDR3 region has 14 residues. Germline CDR1 and CDR2: SGHDN and FVKESK. The chain's CDR3 is CASRVATLTGELFF. CDR3 bases: TGTGCCTCCAGGGTGGCTACCCTCACCGGGGAGCTGTTTTTT.

This chain links TRBV4-1 with TRBJ1-4; TRBD1 might be the D (5 bases). Germline V gene data show CDR1 as MGHRA and CDR2 as YSYEKL. The CDR3 loop spans 15 amino acids. Trimming took 1 base from V and 7 from J, leaving 13 bases between them. CDR3 protein: CASSQAEGSSEKLFF. CDR3 sequence (DNA): TGCGCCAGCAGCCAAGCGGAGGGGTCGAGTGAAAAACTGTTTTTT.

The chain links TRBV6-5 to TRBJ1-5, with a possible D match to TRBD1 (6 bases). Germline CDR1 reads MNHEY; CDR2 reads SVGAGI. CDR3 length: 15 amino acids. Trimming cost V 3 bases and J 4 bases, with 13 bases left between them. CDR3 sequence reads: CASSYGGAENQPQHF. DNA for the CDR3: TGTGCCAGCAGTTATGGGGGCGCAGAAAATCAGCCCCAGCATTTT.

The chain has TRBV5-6 and TRBJ2-5; D is possibly TRBD1 (5 bases). The CDR3 is made up of 14 amino acids. The germline V gene encodes CDR1 SGHDT and CDR2 YYEEEE. V was cut by 4 bases and J by 5 bases, with 15 bases left in between. The DNA for the CDR3 is TGTGCCAGCAGCCGAAGACAGTTGGGGGAGACCCAGTACTTC. Protein sequence: CASSRRQLGETQYF.

The gene calls are TRBV6-5 and TRBJ1-2; TRBD1 matches 8 bases. Germline V gene sequence: CDR1 MNHEY, CDR2 SVGAGI. The CDR3 has 14 amino acids. V shed 6 bases and J 3 bases; nucleotides not matched to a gene: 6. CDR3 DNA: TGTGCCAGCAGGGCTTGGGGACAGGACTATGGCTACACCTTC. It codes for CASRAWGQDYGYTF.

The CDR3 loop is CASRTGGSYEQYF. The CDR3 DNA is TGCGCCAGCAGGACAGGGGGCTCCTACGAGCAGTACTTC. The J gene is TRBJ2-7, the V gene TRBV5-1, with TRBD1 matching over 9 bases. V lost 5 bases, J lost 0 bases, and 0 bases stayed unmatched. CDR1 and CDR2 from the germline V gene are SGHRS and YFSETQ. This CDR3 has 13 residues.